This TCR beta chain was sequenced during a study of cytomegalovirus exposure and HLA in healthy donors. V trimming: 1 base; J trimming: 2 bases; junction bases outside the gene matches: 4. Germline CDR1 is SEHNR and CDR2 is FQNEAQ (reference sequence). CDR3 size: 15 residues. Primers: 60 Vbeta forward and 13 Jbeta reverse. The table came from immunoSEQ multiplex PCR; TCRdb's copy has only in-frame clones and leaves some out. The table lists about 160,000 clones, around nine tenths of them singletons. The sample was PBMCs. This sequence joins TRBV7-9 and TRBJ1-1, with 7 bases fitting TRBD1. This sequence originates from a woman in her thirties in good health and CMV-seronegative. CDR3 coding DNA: TGTGCCAGCAGCTTAGGCCCAGGGGGAAACACTGAAGCTTTCTTT. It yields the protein CASSLGPGGNTEAFF.